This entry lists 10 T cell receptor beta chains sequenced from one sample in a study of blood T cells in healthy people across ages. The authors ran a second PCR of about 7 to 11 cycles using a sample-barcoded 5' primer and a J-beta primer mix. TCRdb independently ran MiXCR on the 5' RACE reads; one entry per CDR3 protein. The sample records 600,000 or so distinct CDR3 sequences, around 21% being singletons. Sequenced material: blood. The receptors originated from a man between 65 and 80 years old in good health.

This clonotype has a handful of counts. The CDR3 DNA sequence: TGCGCCAGCAGCCTGACGCCCTCCAGCTCCTACAATGAGCAGTTCTTC. Its translation is CASSLTPSSSYNEQFF. The chain couples TRBV5-1 to TRBJ2-1; D gene uncertain. Germline CDR1 SGHRS, CDR2 YFSETQ. The CDR3 consists of 16 residues. V was cut by 4 bases and J by 0 bases, with 14 bases left in between. The full variable domain, rest sourced from reference TRBV5-1 and TRBJ2-1, is KAGVTQTPRYLIKTRGQQVTLSCSPISGHRSVSWYQQTPGQGLQFLFEYFSETQRNKGNFPGRFSGRQFSNSRSEMNVSTLELGDSALYLCASSLTPSSSYNEQFFGPGTRLTVL.

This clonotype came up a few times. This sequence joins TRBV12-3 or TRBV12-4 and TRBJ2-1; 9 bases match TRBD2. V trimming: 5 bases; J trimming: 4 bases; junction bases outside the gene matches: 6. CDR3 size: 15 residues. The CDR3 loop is CASSRLAEAYNEQFF. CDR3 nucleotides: TGTGCCAGCAGTAGACTAGCGGAGGCATACAATGAGCAGTTCTTC.

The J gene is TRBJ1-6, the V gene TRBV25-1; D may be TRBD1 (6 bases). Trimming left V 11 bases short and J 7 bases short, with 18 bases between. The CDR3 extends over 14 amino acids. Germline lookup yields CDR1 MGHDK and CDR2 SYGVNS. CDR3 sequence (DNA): TGTGCCGGCCAGGACAGTTTGCGCAATTCACCCCTCCACTTT. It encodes CAGQDSLRNSPLHF.

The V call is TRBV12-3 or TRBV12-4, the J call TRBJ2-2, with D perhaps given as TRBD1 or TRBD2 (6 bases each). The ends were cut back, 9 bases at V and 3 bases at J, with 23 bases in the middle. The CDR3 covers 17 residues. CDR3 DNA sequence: TGTGCCAGTACCACAGGGAGCGGGCTGATAGACACCGGGGAGCTGTTTTTT. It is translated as CASTTGSGLIDTGELFF.

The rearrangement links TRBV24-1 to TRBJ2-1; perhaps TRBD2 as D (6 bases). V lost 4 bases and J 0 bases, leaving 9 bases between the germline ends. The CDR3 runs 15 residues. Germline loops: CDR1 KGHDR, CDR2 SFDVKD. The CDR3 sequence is CATSDGGTSYNEQFF. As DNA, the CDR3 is TGTGCCACCAGTGACGGCGGGACCTCCTACAATGAGCAGTTCTTC.

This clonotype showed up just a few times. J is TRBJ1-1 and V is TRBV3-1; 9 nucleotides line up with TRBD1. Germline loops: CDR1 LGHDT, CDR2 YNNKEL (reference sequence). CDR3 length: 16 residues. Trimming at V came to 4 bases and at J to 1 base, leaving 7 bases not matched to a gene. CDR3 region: CASSPHRGQGNTEAFF. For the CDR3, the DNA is TGTGCCAGCAGCCCTCACAGGGGGCAGGGGAACACTGAAGCTTTCTTT.

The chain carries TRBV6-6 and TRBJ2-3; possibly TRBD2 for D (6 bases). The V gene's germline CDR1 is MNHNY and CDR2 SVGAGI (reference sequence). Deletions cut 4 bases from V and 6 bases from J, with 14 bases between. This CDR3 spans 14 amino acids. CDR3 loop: CASSSVGGYDTQYF. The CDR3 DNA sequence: TGTGCCAGCAGTTCCGTGGGGGGTTACGATACGCAGTATTTT.

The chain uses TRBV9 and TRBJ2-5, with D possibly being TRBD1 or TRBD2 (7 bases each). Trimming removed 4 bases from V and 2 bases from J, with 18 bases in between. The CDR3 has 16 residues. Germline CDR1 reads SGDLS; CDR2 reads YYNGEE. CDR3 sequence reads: CASSYGEGAGQETQYF. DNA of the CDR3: TGTGCCAGCAGCTACGGGGAGGGGGCAGGACAAGAGACCCAGTACTTC.

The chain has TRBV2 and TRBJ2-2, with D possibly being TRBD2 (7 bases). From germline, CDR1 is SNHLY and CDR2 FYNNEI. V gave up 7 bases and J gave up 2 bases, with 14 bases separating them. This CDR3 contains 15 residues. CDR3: CASTKQGLNTGELFF. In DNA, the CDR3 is TGTGCCAGCACCAAACAGGGACTAAACACCGGGGAGCTGTTTTTT.

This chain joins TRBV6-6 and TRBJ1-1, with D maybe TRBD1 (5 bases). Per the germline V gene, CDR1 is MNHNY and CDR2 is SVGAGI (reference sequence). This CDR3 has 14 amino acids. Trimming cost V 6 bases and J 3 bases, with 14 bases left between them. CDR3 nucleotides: TGTGCCAGCAGACGACCGCAGGGATACACTGAAGCTTTCTTT. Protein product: CASRRPQGYTEAFF.